One and the same sample provided the 19 T cell receptor beta chains below, sequenced in a study of identifying expanded T cells in peripheral blood. Method: immunoSEQ multiplex PCR; TCRdb's copy keeps in-frame clones and lacks some. The table lists more than 85,000 clones, approximately 90% of them singletons, with about 8.6% in the top ten. Sample: blood. The receptors here all came from a person aged 18 to 75 in good health.

The chain links TRBV6-1 to TRBJ1-3; 7 bases are a match to TRBD1. Germline V gene data show CDR1 as MNHNS and CDR2 as SASEGT. V was clipped by 3 bases and J by 0 bases; unmatched bases: 11. The CDR3 is 18 residues long. CDR3 loop: CASSERDSSFSSGNTIYF. The CDR3 nucleotides are TGTGCCAGCAGTGAGAGGGACAGCTCTTTTTCCTCTGGAAACACCATATATTTT.

J is TRBJ2-5 and V is TRBV4-1; D call uncertain. The V gene's germline CDR1 is MGHRA and CDR2 YSYEKL. The CDR3 covers 13 residues. Trimming left V 2 bases short and J 5 bases short, with 9 bases between. DNA for the CDR3: TGCGCCAGCAGCCAAATACTGGGGGAGACCCAGTACTTC. Translated: CASSQILGETQYF.

The CDR3 DNA reads as TGCAGCGTTGAAGATTCGACTAGCCCGAATGAGCAGTTCTTC. Residues: CSVEDSTSPNEQFF. The chain uses TRBV29-1 and TRBJ2-1, with TRBD2 matching 7 bases. Germline values: CDR1 SQVTM, CDR2 ANQGSEA. The CDR3 is 14 amino acids. Trimming cost V 0 bases and J 7 bases; bases outside gene matches: 6.

The chain is built from TRBV29-1 and TRBJ2-7, with D maybe TRBD2 (5 bases). The germline CDR1 and CDR2 sequences are SQVTM and ANQGSEA. Trimming took off 5 bases at V and 2 bases at J, with 10 bases between the two ends. CDR3 size: 12 residues. CDR3 region: CSVTGNAYEQYF. For the CDR3, the DNA is TGCAGCGTTACCGGGAATGCCTACGAGCAGTACTTC.

Here the CDR3 DNA reads TGTGCCAGCAGCTTGAGAGCGGGAGGGCCGTGGAATGAGCAGTTCTTC. Translation: CASSLRAGGPWNEQFF. The V call is TRBV5-6, the J call TRBJ2-1; TRBD2 matches at 10 bases. Looked up from germline, CDR1 is SGHDT and CDR2 is YYEEEE. After removal of 1 base from V and 7 bases from J, the junction contained 8 bases not matched to a gene. The CDR3 spans 16 residues.

The chain joins TRBV6-5 to TRBJ1-4, with D unclear. Trimming pared 7 bases from V and 4 bases from J, leaving 13 bases between. Germline loops: CDR1 MNHEY, CDR2 SVGAGI. The CDR3 is made up of 14 amino acids. CDR3 loop: CASKPGFSNEKLFF. The CDR3 coding sequence is TGTGCCAGCAAACCGGGGTTTAGTAATGAAAAACTGTTTTTT.

The V call is TRBV7-2, the J call TRBJ2-2; 12 nucleotides agree with TRBD2. Germline-derived CDR1 and CDR2 are SGHTA and FQGNSA. Unmatched junction bases numbered 6, after V lost 3 bases and J lost 4 bases. The CDR3 runs 17 residues. The CDR3 is CASSFRTSGAITGELFF. The CDR3 nucleotides read TGTGCCAGCAGCTTCCGGACTAGCGGGGCCATCACCGGGGAGCTGTTTTTT.

V gene TRBV7-9 combines with J gene TRBJ2-2; 7 positions agree with TRBD2. CDR3 length equals 17 residues. Germline loops: CDR1 SEHNR, CDR2 FQNEAQ (reference sequence). The junction had 9 bases not matched to a gene; V was cut back by 1 base and J by 4 bases. The CDR3 coding sequence is TGTGCCAGCAGCTTAGGCGTAGCGGGCCGGGCCACCGGGGAGCTGTTTTTT. This gives the protein CASSLGVAGRATGELFF.

The rearrangement links TRBV6-1 to TRBJ2-1; D gene ambiguous. The CDR3 is 13 residues long. V lost 2 bases and J lost 6, with 8 bases in between. The germline CDR1 and CDR2 sequences are MNHNS and SASEGT. The CDR3 region is CASSEWGVNEQFF. Written as DNA, the CDR3 is TGTGCCAGCAGTGAATGGGGTGTCAATGAGCAGTTCTTC.

The chain carries TRBV14 and TRBJ1-1, with 9 bases lining up with TRBD1. Germline V CDR1 and CDR2: SGHDN, FVKESK. V gave up 5 bases and J gave up 6 bases; unmatched junction bases: 7. The CDR3 runs 14 residues. Written as DNA, the CDR3 is TGTGCCAGCAGCAGGGACAGGGTTGCGCCTGAAGCTTTCTTT. Its translation is CASSRDRVAPEAFF.

The J gene is TRBJ2-1, the V gene TRBV4-1, with D perhaps matching TRBD2 (5 bases). CDR1 MGHRA and CDR2 YSYEKL come from the germline V gene. V was pared by 2 bases and J by 10 bases, with 24 bases between. The CDR3 is made up of 17 amino acids. DNA for the CDR3: TGCGCCAGCAGCCAAACCCCCCGCGCCGAGACTGAGGGAGAGCAGTTCTTC. Its translation is CASSQTPRAETEGEQFF.

This clone was counted once. This sequence joins TRBV6-5 and TRBJ1-2; 7 bases are shared with TRBD1. With 2 bases clipped from V and 3 bases from J, the junction kept 3 bases outside the gene matches. The CDR3 spans 14 residues. CDR1 is MNHEY and CDR2 is SVGAGI in the germline V gene. For the CDR3, the DNA is TGTGCCAGCAGTTACGACGGACAGGACTATGGCTACACCTTC. As protein: CASSYDGQDYGYTF.

This clone was counted a few times. The chain has TRBV29-1 and TRBJ1-2, with a weak D call TRBD1 (5 bases). Between the trimmed V and J ends, which lost 5 bases and 8 bases, there was a span of 15 bases. This CDR3 contains 12 residues. CDR1 is SQVTM, CDR2 ANQGSEA, per germline. CDR3: CSVMEGVWGYTF. The CDR3 DNA follows: TGCAGCGTTATGGAAGGGGTTTGGGGCTACACCTTC.

This clone has a single count. This rearrangement joins TRBV7-8 to TRBJ2-4, with D unclear. Germline V lookup: CDR1 SGHVS, CDR2 FQNEAQ. With 1 base removed from V and 0 bases from J, the gap between germline ends came to 10 bases. This CDR3 has 16 residues. In nucleotides, the CDR3 is TGTGCCAGCAGCTTAGAGGCAGGAGTAGCCAAAAACATTCAGTACTTC. Its translation is CASSLEAGVAKNIQYF.

The rearrangement links TRBV9 to TRBJ1-1; D remains unclear. Germline V gene sequence: CDR1 SGDLS, CDR2 YYNGEE. The CDR3 loop spans 14 amino acids. With 2 bases removed from V and 0 bases from J, the gap between germline ends came to 8 bases. The DNA for the CDR3 is TGTGCCAGCAGCGTCGCAGTTATGAACACTGAAGCTTTCTTT. Translating gives CASSVAVMNTEAFF.

This clone was counted only a few times. The rearrangement uses TRBV28 and TRBJ1-5; maybe TRBD1 (5 bases). Trimming took off 7 bases at V and 5 bases at J, with 15 bases between the two ends. The CDR3 spans 14 residues. The V gene's germline CDR1 is MDHEN and CDR2 SYDVKM. CDR3 sequence (DNA): TGTGCCAGCATCCCTAGGGGTAAGGATCAGCCCCAGCATTTT. Translating gives CASIPRGKDQPQHF.

The CDR3 protein is CASSLREKIYEQYF. CDR3 DNA: TGTGCCAGCAGCTTACGAGAAAAAATCTACGAGCAGTACTTC. J is TRBJ2-7 and V is TRBV7-2, with unresolved D. The CDR3 runs to 14 residues. Per germline, CDR1 SGHTA and CDR2 FQGNSA. Trimming stripped 2 bases from V and 3 bases from J, with 11 bases between.

V and J are TRBV5-1 and TRBJ2-1; 9 bases line up with TRBD2. The CDR3 has 16 amino acids. The J segment lost 10 bases and the V segment lost 4 bases, leaving 15 bases of the junction unmatched. The germline gives CDR1 SGHRS, CDR2 YFSETQ. The CDR3 DNA sequence: TGCGCCAGCAGCCCGGCCGGGACTAGCAAATCCAAGGAGCAGTTCTTC. Residues: CASSPAGTSKSKEQFF.

J is TRBJ1-1 and V is TRBV11-2, with D possibly being TRBD1 (5 bases). Germline values: CDR1 SGHAT, CDR2 FQNNGV. V was clipped by 1 base and J by 2 bases, with 11 bases between them. The CDR3 loop spans 15 amino acids. For the CDR3, the DNA is TGTGCCAGCAGCTTAGTACCGGGGACTAACACTGAAGCTTTCTTT. This codes for CASSLVPGTNTEAFF.